The 26 T cell receptor beta chains in this list originate from one sample, sequenced in a study of blood T cell repertoires in COVID-19 (dated by TCRdb to 2018 to 2020). Library method: the immunoSEQ multiplex PCR assay. Held by TCRdb, this immuneACCESS table contains in-frame sequences only and omits some clones. Under half of the omission traces to an unresolved V gene where checked; the cause of the rest is unknown. The sample table holds some 300,000 clones, of which roughly 91% were seen once. The ten most abundant clones make up 2.5% to 3.5% of the sample. The material sequenced was PBMCs or T cells enriched from blood (not recorded which). Source of these receptors: a woman aged 45-65 years who had been exposed to COVID-19.

This clone was counted a single time. This chain links TRBV3-1 (or the pseudogene TRBV3-2) with TRBJ1-1, with TRBD1 identical over 8 bases. CDR3 size: 14 residues. V dropped 5 bases and J dropped 5; count of bases not matched to a gene: 7. The germline V gene encodes CDR1 LGHDT and CDR2 YNNKEL (reference sequence). CDR3 DNA: TGTGCCAGCAGCTCGACAGGGGATTCTACTGAAGCTTTCTTT. Protein: CASSSTGDSTEAFF.

This chain links TRBV27 with TRBJ2-3, with 10 bases identical to TRBD2. The CDR3 length is 14 residues. Trimming removed 5 bases from V and 3 bases from J; junction bases left unmatched: 2. Germline V gives CDR1 MNHEY, CDR2 SMNVEV (reference sequence). The CDR3 here is CASSKRGGTDTQYF. CDR3 sequence (DNA): TGTGCCAGCAGTAAGCGGGGGGGGACAGATACGCAGTATTTT.

The chain's CDR3 is CASRTDSISYEQYF. The DNA for the CDR3 is TGTGCCAGCAGGACCGACTCAATTTCCTACGAGCAGTACTTC. The chain employs TRBV2 and TRBJ2-7; D is ambiguous. Trimming took off 6 bases at V and 1 base at J, with 13 bases between the two ends. Germline V gene data show CDR1 as SNHLY and CDR2 as FYNNEI. The CDR3 extends over 14 amino acids.

V usage is TRBV18 and J usage is TRBJ2-6, with 7 bases identical to TRBD1. Per germline, CDR1 KGHSH and CDR2 LQKENI. J was trimmed by 9 bases and V by 3 bases; bases with no gene match: 17. This CDR3 region has 18 residues. The CDR3 region has the DNA TGTGCCAGCTCACCCAATGGGGCAGGGGGTAACCTGCACAACGTCCTGACTTTC. It is translated as CASSPNGAGGNLHNVLTF.

This chain connects TRBV5-5 to TRBJ1-2, with unresolved D. CDR3 length equals 14 residues. Looked up from germline, CDR1 is SGHKS and CDR2 is YYEKEE (reference sequence). Between the trimmed V and J ends, which lost 5 bases and 2 bases, there was a span of 13 bases. The CDR3, as DNA: TGTGCCAGCAGGGTGGACTCGAGCAACTATGGCTACACCTTC. Its translation is CASRVDSSNYGYTF.

This chain's CDR3 is CAISISGHPRPQFF. The CDR3 DNA follows: TGTGCCATCAGCATCTCGGGACACCCACGACCGCAGTTCTTC. The rearrangement joins TRBV10-3 to TRBJ2-1, with TRBD1 as a possible D gene (6 bases). The CDR3 covers 14 residues. Germline V gene sequence: CDR1 ENHRY, CDR2 SYGVKD. Trimming took 6 bases from V and 12 from J, leaving 21 bases between them.

V gene TRBV29-1 combines with J gene TRBJ1-1; the D gene is possibly TRBD1 (5 bases). CDR1 is SQVTM and CDR2 is ANQGSEA in the germline V gene. This CDR3 has 12 residues. V lost 3 bases and J 5 bases, leaving 10 bases between the germline ends. Here the CDR3 reads CSVDPGRTEAFF. CDR3 nucleotides: TGCAGCGTTGATCCAGGGAGGACTGAAGCTTTCTTT.

The chain carries TRBV3-1 (or the pseudogene TRBV3-2) and TRBJ2-6; the D gene is possibly TRBD1 (6 bases). The germline CDR1 and CDR2 sequences are LGHDT and YNNKEL (reference sequence). This CDR3 region has 15 residues. Between the trimmed V and J ends, which lost 3 bases and 2 bases, there was a span of 8 bases. This CDR3 reads CASSQSGAGANVLTF. Written as DNA, the CDR3 is TGTGCCAGCAGCCAGTCAGGGGCTGGGGCCAACGTCCTGACTTTC.

The rearrangement links TRBV2 to TRBJ2-3, with TRBD2 identical over 8 bases. The CDR3 length is 18 residues. The V gene's germline CDR1 is SNHLY and CDR2 FYNNEI. With 1 base clipped from V and 1 base from J, the junction kept 10 bases outside the gene matches. The CDR3 loop is CASSEDAASGLRTDTQYF. The DNA of the CDR3 is TGTGCCAGCAGTGAAGACGCGGCTAGCGGGTTACGCACAGATACGCAGTATTTT.

The chain joins TRBV4-1 to TRBJ1-2; 11 nucleotides line up with TRBD1. With 2 bases clipped from V and 8 bases from J, the junction kept 10 bases outside the gene matches. This CDR3 spans 16 amino acids. The V gene's germline CDR1 is MGHRA and CDR2 YSYEKL. The CDR3 region has the DNA TGCGCCAGCAGCCAAAGTCGGACAGGGGGCGGTAAGGGCTACACCTTC. Translated: CASSQSRTGGGKGYTF.

The V gene is TRBV12-3 or TRBV12-4, the J gene TRBJ2-7, with no clear D. CDR3 length: 12 amino acids. Trimming took 5 bases from V and 6 from J, leaving 11 bases between them. CDR3 DNA: TGTGCCAGCAGTCTCCTACCGAGCGAGCAGTACTTC. This translates into CASSLLPSEQYF.

The chain uses TRBV3-1 (or the pseudogene TRBV3-2) and TRBJ1-2, with D perhaps TRBD1 (5 bases). This CDR3 is 16 amino acids long. Germline loops: CDR1 LGHDT, CDR2 YNNKEL (reference sequence). Trimming removed 5 bases from V and 6 bases from J, with 22 bases in between. CDR3 residues: CASSKGQGRDRHGYTF. The CDR3 DNA sequence: TGTGCCAGCAGCAAAGGACAAGGCCGGGATCGACATGGCTACACCTTC.

This chain connects TRBV4-1 to TRBJ1-1, with D perhaps TRBD1 (6 bases). The CDR3 consists of 15 residues. The V end was cut by 1 base, the J end by 3 bases, with 12 bases between. Germline V gene sequence: CDR1 MGHRA, CDR2 YSYEKL. CDR3 amino acids: CASSQVQGSDTEAFF. CDR3 bases: TGCGCCAGCAGCCAAGTTCAGGGGTCGGACACTGAAGCTTTCTTT.

This chain joins TRBV28 and TRBJ2-5; 14 bases agree with TRBD2. Trimming cost V 4 bases and J 2 bases; bases outside gene matches: 9. CDR3 length equals 18 residues. CDR1 MDHEN and CDR2 SYDVKM come from the germline V gene. The DNA for the CDR3 is TGTGCCAGCAGTTCCACAAGTGGACTAGCGGGGGGTCAAGAGACCCAGTACTTC. Translating gives CASSSTSGLAGGQETQYF.

The chain has TRBV15 and TRBJ1-1; D call uncertain. This CDR3 region has 13 residues. Germline V gene lookup returns CDR1 LNHNV and CDR2 YYDKDF (reference sequence). Trimming removed 3 bases at V and 7 bases at J, with 12 bases between. The CDR3 coding sequence is TGTGCCACCAGCAGGATCGGACGGGGTGAAGCTTTCTTT. Translated: CATSRIGRGEAFF.

The V call is TRBV9, the J call TRBJ2-5; D possibly corresponds to TRBD1 (6 bases). Per the germline V gene, CDR1 is SGDLS and CDR2 is YYNGEE. Trimming cost V 2 bases and J 5 bases, with 19 bases left between them. This CDR3 has 16 residues. For the CDR3, the DNA is TGTGCCAGCAGCGTGGGGGCAGGGTCGGATTTGGAGACCCAGTACTTC. It specifies CASSVGAGSDLETQYF.

This clone has only one observation. The chain links TRBV28 to TRBJ1-1; 10 bases are a match to TRBD1. Looked up from germline, CDR1 is MDHEN and CDR2 is SYDVKM. There are 15 residues in the CDR3. V lost 6 bases to trimming and J lost 5 bases; unmatched junction nucleotides: 9. CDR3 DNA sequence: TGTGCCAGCAGGCGACAGGGGGCAAGGATTACTGAAGCTTTCTTT. As protein: CASRRQGARITEAFF.

V usage is TRBV28 and J usage is TRBJ2-7, with D perhaps matching TRBD1 (6 bases). V gave up 3 bases and J gave up 0 bases, with 21 bases separating them. The CDR3 consists of 18 residues. Germline lookup yields CDR1 MDHEN and CDR2 SYDVKM. Here the CDR3 DNA reads TGTGCCAGCAGTTTTATGGGGGCTAGCCCTAAGGACTCCTACGAGCAGTACTTC. Translation: CASSFMGASPKDSYEQYF. Together with reference TRBV28 and TRBJ2-7, the CDR3 gives the full variable domain: DVKVTQSSRYLVKRTGEKVFLECVQDMDHENMFWYRQDPGLGLRLIYFSYDVKMKEKGDIPEGYSVSREKKERFSLILESASTNQTSMYLCASSFMGASPKDSYEQYFGPGTRLTVT.

The chain joins TRBV2 to TRBJ1-5, with D perhaps TRBD1 (5 bases). The V end lost 7 bases, the J end lost 4 bases, and 17 bases lay between the germline ends. Germline V gene sequence: CDR1 SNHLY, CDR2 FYNNEI. This CDR3 is built from 15 residues. This chain's CDR3 is CASKKIQGSNQPQHF. The CDR3 region has the DNA TGTGCCAGCAAAAAAATTCAGGGCTCTAATCAGCCCCAGCATTTT.

The chain links TRBV18 to TRBJ1-1, with D uncertain. This CDR3 is 13 amino acids long. Per the germline V gene, CDR1 is KGHSH and CDR2 is LQKENI. V lost 3 bases, J lost 3 bases, and 8 bases lay in between. The CDR3 spells CASSPNTYTEAFF. The CDR3 DNA sequence: TGTGCCAGCTCACCGAATACTTACACTGAAGCTTTCTTT.

The CDR3 here is CASSLGTGSQPKISSYNEQFF. The CDR3, as DNA: TGCGCCAGCAGCTTGGGGACAGGGTCACAACCGAAAATAAGCTCCTACAATGAGCAGTTCTTC. The chain carries TRBV5-1 and TRBJ2-1; TRBD1 matches 8 bases. Germline loops: CDR1 SGHRS, CDR2 YFSETQ. V lost 0 bases to trimming and J lost 0 bases; unmatched junction nucleotides: 17. The length of the CDR3 is 21 residues.

As for this clone: Other nucleotide sequences in the sample specify the same CDR3. The chain carries TRBV28 and TRBJ2-7, with D maybe TRBD1 (5 bases). This CDR3 spans 13 amino acids. V was shortened by 2 bases and J by 1 base, with 6 bases between the two germline ends. The V gene's germline CDR1 is MDHEN and CDR2 SYDVKM. The CDR3 here is CASSLTGSYEQYF. CDR3 in DNA: TGTGCCAGCAGTTTAACAGGATCCTACGAGCAGTACTTC.

The chain couples TRBV2 to TRBJ2-5; possibly TRBD1 for D (6 bases). V was shortened by 2 bases and J by 5 bases, with 15 bases between the two germline ends. The CDR3 is 15 residues long. Germline V gene data show CDR1 as SNHLY and CDR2 as FYNNEI. DNA of the CDR3: TGTGCCAGCAGTGAAAATGAGGGACATGGGGAGACCCAGTACTTC. It specifies CASSENEGHGETQYF.

This chain uses TRBV6-6 with TRBJ2-7; 7 bases line up with TRBD1. This CDR3 region has 12 residues. The V and J ends lost 6 bases and 6 bases, in that order; junction bases with no gene match: 5. Germline loops: CDR1 MNHNY, CDR2 SVGAGI (reference sequence). The DNA of the CDR3 is TGTGCCAGCAGCCGACAGGGCCGCGAGCAGTACTTC. The encoded protein is CASSRQGREQYF.

The chain couples TRBV18 to TRBJ2-3; D gene unclear. Germline lookup yields CDR1 KGHSH and CDR2 LQKENI. V lost 3 bases and J lost 0, with 7 bases in between. CDR3 length equals 14 residues. CDR3 coding DNA: TGTGCCAGCTCACCGATCGGGAGCACAGATACGCAGTATTTT. It yields the protein CASSPIGSTDTQYF. The complete variable domain, with remaining parts taken from reference TRBV18 and TRBJ2-3, reads NAGVMQNPRHLVRRRGQEARLRCSPMKGHSHVYWYRQLPEEGLKFMVYLQKENIIDESGMPKERFSAEFPKEGPSILRIQQVVRGDSAAYFCASSPIGSTDTQYFGPGTRLTVL.

The chain links TRBV4-2 to TRBJ2-5; D is unresolved. The V end lost 3 bases, the J end lost 2 bases, and 10 bases lay between the germline ends. The CDR3 loop spans 14 amino acids. Germline-derived CDR1 and CDR2 are LGHNA and YNFKEQ. In DNA form, the CDR3 reads TGTGCCAGCAGCCATCATACCGGGCAAGAGACCCAGTACTTC. It yields the protein CASSHHTGQETQYF.